What follows are 10 T cell receptor beta chains derived from one specimen sequenced in a study of blood T cell repertoires in COVID-19. Sequencing used immunoSEQ multiplex PCR; TCRdb keeps in-frame clones, though not all of them. The sample has 30,000 to 40,000 clones, over 75% seen once. The specimen was peripheral blood. The receptors derive from a man aged 55 to 69 with active COVID-19.

This rearrangement joins TRBV11-2 to TRBJ2-3; TRBD1 matches at 9 bases. Germline CDR1 and CDR2: SGHAT and FQNNGV. This CDR3 is 15 amino acids long. J was trimmed by 6 bases and V by 3 bases; bases with no gene match: 7. The CDR3 protein is CASSLDRGKGDTQYF. As DNA, the CDR3 is TGTGCCAGCAGCTTGGACAGGGGAAAAGGGGATACGCAGTATTTT.

The rearrangement joins TRBV3-1 (or the pseudogene TRBV3-2) to TRBJ2-5; a weak D match, TRBD1 (6 bases). CDR3 length: 14 amino acids. Trimming left V 1 base short and J 1 base short, with 7 bases between. Per the germline V gene, CDR1 is LGHDT and CDR2 is YNNKEL (reference sequence). CDR3 DNA sequence: TGTGCCAGCAGCCAAGCAGGGGCCCAAGAGACCCAGTACTTC. It is translated as CASSQAGAQETQYF.

The chain uses TRBV9 and TRBJ2-1; 11 bases match TRBD2. This CDR3 has 15 residues. V shed 6 bases, J shed 7 bases, and the junction held 9 bases outside the gene matches. Germline CDR1 SGDLS, CDR2 YYNGEE. Written as DNA, the CDR3 is TGTGCCAGCACCCTTAGCGGGAGGGCCTCTAATGAGCAGTTCTTC. Amino acids: CASTLSGRASNEQFF.

The sample holds one count of this clone. This chain links TRBV6-5 with TRBJ1-5, with a possible D match to TRBD1 (6 bases). With 5 bases removed from V and 7 bases from J, the gap between germline ends came to 18 bases. Germline CDR1 and CDR2: MNHEY and SVGAGI. The CDR3 loop spans 15 amino acids. The CDR3 is CASSLSGGRGQPQHF. The CDR3 bases are TGTGCCAGCAGTCTCAGCGGGGGGCGCGGGCAGCCCCAGCATTTT.

Here the CDR3 reads CASSSTGSYGYTF. The CDR3 DNA is TGTGCCAGCAGTTCTACAGGGTCCTATGGCTACACCTTC. The rearrangement joins TRBV27 to TRBJ1-2; the D gene is possibly TRBD1 (6 bases). The germline gives CDR1 MNHEY, CDR2 SMNVEV (reference sequence). V was cut by 4 bases and J by 4 bases, with 10 bases left in between. The CDR3 is made up of 13 amino acids.

The CDR3 DNA reads as TGTGCCATCAGTGAGGGACAGGGAGGTGAGACCCAGTACTTC. Amino acids: CAISEGQGGETQYF. The chain couples TRBV10-3 to TRBJ2-5, with 8 bases fitting TRBD1. Looked up from germline, CDR1 is ENHRY and CDR2 is SYGVKD. CDR3 size: 14 residues. After removal of 2 bases from V and 5 bases from J, the junction contained 4 bases not matched to a gene.

V and J are TRBV5-4 and TRBJ2-3; 7 bases agree with TRBD2. The CDR3 length is 15 residues. CDR1 SGHNT and CDR2 YYREEE come from the germline V gene (reference sequence). V was clipped by 7 bases and J by 2 bases; unmatched bases: 10. CDR3 DNA: TGTGCCAGCCTGTTGCGGGAGAACCACACAGATACGCAGTATTTT. As protein: CASLLRENHTDTQYF.

The gene calls are TRBV5-1 and TRBJ2-4; 9 bases agree with TRBD2. The V and J ends lost 2 bases and 2 bases, in that order; junction bases with no gene match: 14. The CDR3 length is 19 residues. Per germline, CDR1 SGHRS and CDR2 YFSETQ. CDR3 DNA: TGCGCCAGCAGCTTAAATTTCCTAGCGGGAACTGCCCCCAAAAACATTCAGTACTTC. The encoded protein is CASSLNFLAGTAPKNIQYF.

The chain's CDR3 is CASSRGTSYSEQYF. CDR3 sequence (DNA): TGTGCCAGCAGCCGGGGGACTAGTTACTCCGAGCAGTACTTC. This sequence joins TRBV14 and TRBJ2-7, with TRBD2 matching 8 bases. V lost 4 bases and J lost 6; bases outside the gene matches: 8. This CDR3 region has 14 residues. The germline V gene encodes CDR1 SGHDN and CDR2 FVKESK.

The chain joins TRBV5-1 to TRBJ2-1; D might be TRBD1 (6 bases). Trimming removed 3 bases from V and 2 bases from J, with 12 bases in between. This CDR3 region has 15 residues. Looked up from germline, CDR1 is SGHRS and CDR2 is YFSETQ. This chain's CDR3 is CASSSGTHPYNEQFF. DNA of the CDR3: TGCGCCAGCAGCTCGGGGACACACCCCTACAATGAGCAGTTCTTC.